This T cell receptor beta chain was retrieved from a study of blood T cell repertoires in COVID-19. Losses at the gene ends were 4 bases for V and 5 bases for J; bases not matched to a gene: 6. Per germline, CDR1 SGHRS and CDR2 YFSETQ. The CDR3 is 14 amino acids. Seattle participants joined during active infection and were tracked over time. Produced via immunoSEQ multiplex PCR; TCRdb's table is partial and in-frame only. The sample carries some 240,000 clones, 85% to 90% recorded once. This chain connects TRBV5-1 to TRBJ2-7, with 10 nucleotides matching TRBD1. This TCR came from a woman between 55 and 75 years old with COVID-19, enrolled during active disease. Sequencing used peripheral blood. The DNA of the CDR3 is TGCGCCAGCAGCCGATCCGGGACAGGGGACGAGCAGTACTTC. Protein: CASSRSGTGDEQYF.